Presented here are 28 T cell receptor beta chains from one specimen sequenced in a study of blood T cell repertoires in COVID-19. Assay: immunoSEQ multiplex PCR; the TCRdb copy retains only in-frame clones and omits some. The table includes some 150,000 clones, 70% to 90% detected once. Sequences were obtained from peripheral blood. The receptors come from a woman aged 55-70 years with COVID-19, enrolled during active disease.

The V gene is TRBV29-1, the J gene TRBJ1-2; 7 nucleotides agree with TRBD1. This CDR3 is built from 11 residues. The germline V gene encodes CDR1 SQVTM and CDR2 ANQGSEA. V shed 6 bases, J shed 6 bases, and the junction held 4 bases outside the gene matches. The CDR3 sequence: CSVKGADGYTF. CDR3 in DNA: TGCAGCGTAAAGGGGGCTGATGGCTACACCTTC.

This chain joins TRBV2 and TRBJ2-7; 12 nucleotides agree with TRBD2. The CDR3 extends over 15 amino acids. J was trimmed by 1 base and V by 7 bases; bases with no gene match: 5. Germline V CDR1 and CDR2: SNHLY, FYNNEI. Here the CDR3 DNA reads TGTGCCAGCAAACCGACTAGCGGGGGATCCTACGAGCAGTACTTC. Its translation is CASKPTSGGSYEQYF.

The chain links TRBV7-9 to TRBJ1-2; D not certain. Trimming cost V 1 base and J 6 bases, with 18 bases left between them. This CDR3 contains 16 residues. The V gene's germline CDR1 is SEHNR and CDR2 FQNEAQ (reference sequence). CDR3 nucleotide sequence: TGTGCCAGCAGCTTAGGGCGGGAGGTGAAAATCCATGGCTACACCTTC. This gives the protein CASSLGREVKIHGYTF.

The rearrangement links TRBV5-1 to TRBJ1-2; 7 bases align to TRBD1. V dropped 5 bases and J dropped 1; count of bases not matched to a gene: 11. Germline-derived CDR1 and CDR2 are SGHRS and YFSETQ. The CDR3 consists of 16 residues. For the CDR3, the DNA is TGCGCCAGCAGAGGGTTTGAGGGGGCCGGTAACTATGGCTACACCTTC. Translating gives CASRGFEGAGNYGYTF.

The CDR3 DNA reads as TGTGCCAGTAGTATAACGGCAGGGGGCGGTAGCACTGAAGCTTTCTTT. Translated, it gives CASSITAGGGSTEAFF. V and J are TRBV19 and TRBJ1-1, with 8 positions matching TRBD1. The CDR3 has 16 amino acids. CDR1 and CDR2 from the germline V gene are LNHDA and SQIVND (reference sequence). Germline trimming cut 2 bases from V and 4 bases from J; bases unmatched to any gene: 9.

The CDR3 sequence: CATSDAPGQGAGANVLTF. DNA for the CDR3: TGTGCCACCAGTGACGCGCCGGGACAGGGGGCTGGGGCCAACGTCCTGACTTTC. The chain is built from TRBV24-1 and TRBJ2-6; 11 bases align to TRBD1. The germline CDR1 and CDR2 sequences are KGHDR and SFDVKD. V dropped 4 bases and J dropped 2; count of bases not matched to a gene: 6. The CDR3 is 18 amino acids.

This clone was counted once. The J gene is TRBJ2-3, the V gene TRBV5-1, with TRBD2 matching 15 bases. Germline CDR1 SGHRS, CDR2 YFSETQ. The CDR3 sequence is 17 residues long. The ends lost 5 bases at V and 3 bases at J; junction bases unmatched: 7. The CDR3 loop reads CASSHRTSGGATDTQYF. As DNA, the CDR3 is TGCGCCAGCAGTCATAGGACTAGCGGGGGGGCGACAGATACGCAGTATTTT.

This chain uses TRBV2 with TRBJ2-3; 9 bases map to TRBD2. Trimming cost V 3 bases and J 1 base; bases outside gene matches: 2. Germline assignment: CDR1 SNHLY and CDR2 FYNNEI. The CDR3 has 15 amino acids. The CDR3 sequence: CASSELAGGTDTQYF. The DNA of the CDR3 is TGTGCCAGCAGTGAGTTAGCGGGGGGCACAGATACGCAGTATTTT.

The CDR3 region has the DNA TGTGCCAGCAGCTTAACTACAGGGGCCTACAATGAGCAGTTCTTC. It is translated as CASSLTTGAYNEQFF. The V gene is TRBV7-3, the J gene TRBJ2-1; 7 bases are a match to TRBD1. Per the germline V gene, CDR1 is SGHTA and CDR2 is FQGTGA. This CDR3 comprises 15 residues. V was clipped by 0 bases and J by 2 bases; unmatched bases: 1.

This rearrangement joins TRBV19 to TRBJ2-1; no reliable D call. Germline CDR1 is LNHDA and CDR2 is SQIVND (reference sequence). Between the trimmed V and J ends, which lost 10 bases and 4 bases, there was a span of 17 bases. This CDR3 has 14 residues. CDR3 sequence reads: CATQPVGFYNEQFF. The CDR3 bases are TGTGCCACCCAACCCGTCGGGTTTTACAATGAGCAGTTCTTC.

This chain connects TRBV7-9 to TRBJ1-2; TRBD1 agrees at 7 bases. Germline values: CDR1 SEHNR, CDR2 FQNEAQ (reference sequence). CDR3 length: 15 residues. V trimming: 7 bases; J trimming: 0 bases; junction bases outside the gene matches: 8. Here the CDR3 DNA reads TGTGCCAGCATCAAGAGACAGGGAGCTAACTATGGCTACACCTTC. It yields the protein CASIKRQGANYGYTF.

The chain links TRBV19 to TRBJ1-1, with 8 nucleotides matching TRBD1. CDR1 LNHDA and CDR2 SQIVND come from the germline V gene (reference sequence). The CDR3 runs to 13 residues. The V and J ends lost 6 bases and 7 bases, in that order; junction bases with no gene match: 7. The CDR3 loop is CASRKDRVGEAFF. As DNA, the CDR3 is TGTGCCAGTAGAAAGGACAGGGTGGGTGAAGCTTTCTTT.

This clone has just a few counts. V is TRBV19 and J is TRBJ1-5; 9 bases map to TRBD1. The CDR3 sequence is 16 residues long. Trimming at V came to 2 bases and at J to 3 bases, leaving 5 bases not matched to a gene. Per the germline V gene, CDR1 is LNHDA and CDR2 is SQIVND (reference sequence). The CDR3 here is CASSINRGPFNQPQHF. CDR3 DNA sequence: TGTGCCAGTAGTATAAACAGGGGGCCATTCAATCAGCCCCAGCATTTT.

The chain combines TRBV7-2 with TRBJ2-5, with TRBD1 identical over 7 bases. The CDR3 totals 13 residues. V lost 3 bases and J lost 3; bases outside the gene matches: 1. Germline loops: CDR1 SGHTA, CDR2 FQGNSA. The CDR3 DNA is TGTGCCAGCAGCTTTGACAGGGAAGAGACCCAGTACTTC. Amino acids: CASSFDREETQYF.

The chain employs TRBV10-3 and TRBJ2-3; 9 bases are shared with TRBD2. The CDR3 covers 14 residues. Losses at the gene ends were 6 bases for V and 5 bases for J; bases not matched to a gene: 6. Germline V gives CDR1 ENHRY, CDR2 SYGVKD. The CDR3 coding sequence is TGTGCCATCAGGGGACTAGCCCAGGGAGATACGCAGTATTTT. It translates to CAIRGLAQGDTQYF.

The V gene is TRBV4-3, the J gene TRBJ1-1, with D perhaps TRBD1 (5 bases). The CDR3 covers 15 residues. CDR1 and CDR2 (germline): LGHNA, YSLEER. V dropped 0 bases and J dropped 5 bases, with 13 bases sitting between them. The CDR3 reads CASSQDWAGGTEAFF. CDR3 nucleotide sequence: TGCGCCAGCAGCCAAGATTGGGCGGGGGGGACTGAAGCTTTCTTT.

V gene TRBV14 combines with J gene TRBJ2-3, with a possible D match to TRBD2 (5 bases). Per germline, CDR1 SGHDN and CDR2 FVKESK. CDR3 size: 14 residues. V was clipped by 8 bases and J by 4 bases, with 16 bases between them. CDR3 sequence (DNA): TGTGCCAGCCGAAGAGGTAGCGCCTCAGATACGCAGTATTTT. This sequence encodes CASRRGSASDTQYF.

The chain combines TRBV15 with TRBJ1-1, with TRBD1 as a possible D gene (6 bases). Trimming took off 6 bases at V and 1 base at J, with 12 bases between the two ends. CDR3 size: 14 residues. Germline V gene data show CDR1 as LNHNV and CDR2 as YYDKDF (reference sequence). The CDR3 DNA is TGTGCCACCAGGTCCGGGACACCGAACACTGAAGCTTTCTTT. This gives the protein CATRSGTPNTEAFF.

This chain joins TRBV18 and TRBJ1-4, with 8 bases identical to TRBD1. There are 16 residues in the CDR3. The V and J ends lost 3 bases and 1 base, in that order; junction bases with no gene match: 4. Per germline, CDR1 KGHSH and CDR2 LQKENI. The CDR3 region is CASSPQGARTNEKLFF. In nucleotides, the CDR3 is TGTGCCAGCTCACCCCAGGGGGCTAGAACTAATGAAAAACTGTTTTTT. The variable domain in full, with the rest retrieved from reference TRBV18 and TRBJ1-4, is NAGVMQNPRHLVRRRGQEARLRCSPMKGHSHVYWYRQLPEEGLKFMVYLQKENIIDESGMPKERFSAEFPKEGPSILRIQQVVRGDSAAYFCASSPQGARTNEKLFFGSGTQLSVL.

The rearrangement joins TRBV5-1 to TRBJ1-6; no firm D call. The CDR3 sequence is 16 residues long. The germline V and J ends were trimmed by 4 bases and 9 bases, with 20 bases remaining between them. Per the germline V gene, CDR1 is SGHRS and CDR2 is YFSETQ. In DNA, the CDR3 is TGCGCCAGCAGCCCAGACGGACCCTCGGGGATTTCACCCCTCCACTTT. Its translation is CASSPDGPSGISPLHF.

V usage is TRBV9 and J usage is TRBJ2-5; 7 bases fit TRBD2. The CDR3 runs 15 residues. Germline V gene data show CDR1 as SGDLS and CDR2 as YYNGEE. Unmatched junction bases numbered 7, after V lost 1 base and J lost 4 bases. The CDR3 spells CASSVWGGSGETQYF. CDR3 in DNA: TGTGCCAGCAGCGTATGGGGGGGTTCGGGAGAGACCCAGTACTTC.

The V call is TRBV4-1, the J call TRBJ1-2; D is uncertain. Germline V CDR1 and CDR2: MGHRA, YSYEKL. The CDR3 has 14 amino acids. Trimming pared 0 bases from V and 5 bases from J, leaving 10 bases between. The CDR3 DNA is TGCGCCAGCAGCCAAGATTCCGGAGGGTATGGCTACACCTTC. Encoded protein: CASSQDSGGYGYTF.

The chain links TRBV19 to TRBJ2-5, with TRBD2 matching 11 bases. The V and J ends lost 9 bases and 2 bases, in that order; junction bases with no gene match: 11. Germline CDR1 reads LNHDA; CDR2 reads SQIVND (reference sequence). The CDR3 sequence is 16 residues long. CDR3 in DNA: TGTGCCAGCACCCCACGACTAGCGGGGTTGCAAGAGACCCAGTACTTC. It yields the protein CASTPRLAGLQETQYF.

The V call is TRBV7-8, the J call TRBJ1-6; D call uncertain. Between the trimmed V and J ends, which lost 4 bases and 8 bases, there was a span of 6 bases. CDR3 length equals 12 residues. Looked up from germline, CDR1 is SGHVS and CDR2 is FQNEAQ. For the CDR3, the DNA is TGTGCCAGCAGCTACAGCTATTCACCCCTCCACTTT. Translating it yields CASSYSYSPLHF.

The chain recombines TRBV24-1 with TRBJ2-2; 7 bases align to TRBD1. V gave up 4 bases and J gave up 7 bases; unmatched junction bases: 11. Per germline, CDR1 KGHDR and CDR2 SFDVKD. There are 16 residues in the CDR3. The CDR3 region has the DNA TGTGCCACCAGTGACCCGACAGGGATCCCGAGCGGGGAGCTGTTTTTT. This gives the protein CATSDPTGIPSGELFF.

The chain employs TRBV4-3 and TRBJ1-6; D unresolved. The CDR3 extends over 13 amino acids. Germline assignment: CDR1 LGHNA and CDR2 YSLEER. V lost 0 bases to trimming and J lost 13 bases, with 10 bases between them. The CDR3 nucleotides are TGCGCCAGCAGCCAAGATAATGGGAGGCCCCTCCACTTT. Protein product: CASSQDNGRPLHF.

This chain joins TRBV15 and TRBJ2-2; a possible D gene is TRBD2 (5 bases). Germline CDR1 is LNHNV and CDR2 is YYDKDF (reference sequence). CDR3 size: 13 residues. Trimming took 8 bases from V and 4 from J, leaving 11 bases between them. CDR3 nucleotide sequence: TGTGCCACCGGGTCGGAGGCCACCGGGGAGCTGTTTTTT. Its translation: CATGSEATGELFF.

This chain connects TRBV11-2 to TRBJ2-3; maybe TRBD2 (6 bases). Germline assignment: CDR1 SGHAT and CDR2 FQNNGV. The CDR3 is made up of 15 amino acids. V was cut by 4 bases and J by 1 base, with 12 bases left in between. The chain's CDR3 is CASSSGETRTDTQYF. The CDR3 bases are TGTGCCAGCAGCTCGGGGGAGACCCGCACAGATACGCAGTATTTT.